This T cell receptor beta chain appears in the sequencing data of a study of shared T cell receptors in the human thymus. Using immunoSEQ multiplex PCR, the repertoire was profiled, and TCRdb retains in-frame clones only, with some absent. The sample contains roughly 550,000 clones, more than 75% of which appear only once. Germline V gene sequence: CDR1 SQVTM, CDR2 ANQGSEA. Trimming cost V 4 bases and J 10 bases; bases outside gene matches: 4. CDR3 length equals 11 residues. This sample also appeared in a second study, on human thymus T cells. That report notes: Resections that were taken during corrective heart surgery supplied the thymus tissue. Thymic as well as blood repertoires seemed to favor certain V and J genes unevenly.

The receptor was derived from a boy less than two years old with a congenital heart defect. Sample: thymocytes. The genes are TRBV29-1 and TRBJ2-1; 7 bases are a match to TRBD2. The CDR3 coding sequence is TGCAGCGTTGCGGGACTATGGGAGCAGTTCTTC. Translated, it gives CSVAGLWEQFF.